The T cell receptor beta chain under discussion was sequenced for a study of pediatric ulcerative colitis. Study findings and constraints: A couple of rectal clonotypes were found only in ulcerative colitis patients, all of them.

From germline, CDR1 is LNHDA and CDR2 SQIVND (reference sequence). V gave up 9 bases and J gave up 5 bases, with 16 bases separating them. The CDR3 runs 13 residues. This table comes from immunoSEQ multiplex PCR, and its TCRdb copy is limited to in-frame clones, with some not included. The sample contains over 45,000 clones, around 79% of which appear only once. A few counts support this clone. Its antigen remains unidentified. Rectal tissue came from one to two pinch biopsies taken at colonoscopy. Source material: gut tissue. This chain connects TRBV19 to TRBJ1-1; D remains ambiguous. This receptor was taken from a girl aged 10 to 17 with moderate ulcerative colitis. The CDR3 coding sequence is TGTGCCAGGTCCCGGCCCCCGAGGACTGAAGCTTTCTTT. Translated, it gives CARSRPPRTEAFF. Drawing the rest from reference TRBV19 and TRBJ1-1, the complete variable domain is DGGITQSPKYLFRKEGQNVTLSCEQNLNHDAMYWYRQDPGQGLRLIYYSQIVNDFQKGDIAEGYSVSREKKESFPLTVTSAQKNPTAFYLCARSRPPRTEAFFGQGTRLTVV.